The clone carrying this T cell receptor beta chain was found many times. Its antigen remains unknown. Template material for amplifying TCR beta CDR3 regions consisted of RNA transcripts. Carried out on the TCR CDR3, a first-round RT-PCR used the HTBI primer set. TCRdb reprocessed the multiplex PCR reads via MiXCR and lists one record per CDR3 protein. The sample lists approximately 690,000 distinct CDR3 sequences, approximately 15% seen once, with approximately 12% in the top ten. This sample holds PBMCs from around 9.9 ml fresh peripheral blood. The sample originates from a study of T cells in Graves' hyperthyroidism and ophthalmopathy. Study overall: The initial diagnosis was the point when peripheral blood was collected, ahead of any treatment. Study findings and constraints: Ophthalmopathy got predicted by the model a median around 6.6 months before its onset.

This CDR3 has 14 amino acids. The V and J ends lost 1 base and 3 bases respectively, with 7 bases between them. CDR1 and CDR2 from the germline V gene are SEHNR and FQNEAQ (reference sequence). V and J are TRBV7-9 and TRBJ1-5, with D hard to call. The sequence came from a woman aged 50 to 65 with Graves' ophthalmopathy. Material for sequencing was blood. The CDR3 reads CASSLGHPNQPQHF. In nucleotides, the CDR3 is TGTGCCAGCAGCTTAGGGCACCCCAATCAGCCCCAGCATTTT.